Sequencing of this TCR beta chain was carried out in a study of T cell responses to AZD1222 COVID-19 vaccine. The overall study: Second-dose timings of about 4 or about 12 weeks were pooled.

Regarding the study as a whole: Baseline testing showed seropositivity in only six or seven AZD1222 recipients. The span of vaccine-associated CD4 TCRs extended across spike, with dominance at 160-218 and 743-854.

Germline CDR1 and CDR2: MDHEN and SYDVKM. The CDR3 runs to 16 residues. V lost 6 bases and J 3 bases, leaving 20 bases between the germline ends. Produced via immunoSEQ multiplex PCR; TCRdb's table is partial and in-frame only. The sample holds roughly 170,000 clones; roughly 88% are singletons and the top ten take around 0.5%. Comment on this clone: Its matching antigen is unknown.

The starting material was peripheral blood, obtained on day 0 of AZD1222 vaccination. The sequence was collected from an adult in good health. V gene TRBV28 combines with J gene TRBJ1-2, with a possible D match to TRBD1 (5 bases). The CDR3 DNA reads TGTGCCAGCAGGGTCCTCGATGGAGGGACTTACTATGGCTACACCTTC. Translating gives CASRVLDGGTYYGYTF.